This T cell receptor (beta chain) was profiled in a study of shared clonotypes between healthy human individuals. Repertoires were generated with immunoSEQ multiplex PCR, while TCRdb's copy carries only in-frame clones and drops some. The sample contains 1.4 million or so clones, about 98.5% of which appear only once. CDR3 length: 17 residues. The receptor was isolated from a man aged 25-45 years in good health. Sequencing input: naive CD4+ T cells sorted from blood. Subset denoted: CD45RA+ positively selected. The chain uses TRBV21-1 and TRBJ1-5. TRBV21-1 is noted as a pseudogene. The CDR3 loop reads CASSNPGGAGGGQPQHF. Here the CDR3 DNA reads TGTGCCAGCAGCAACCCCGGCGGGGCAGGAGGGGGTCAGCCCCAGCATTTT.